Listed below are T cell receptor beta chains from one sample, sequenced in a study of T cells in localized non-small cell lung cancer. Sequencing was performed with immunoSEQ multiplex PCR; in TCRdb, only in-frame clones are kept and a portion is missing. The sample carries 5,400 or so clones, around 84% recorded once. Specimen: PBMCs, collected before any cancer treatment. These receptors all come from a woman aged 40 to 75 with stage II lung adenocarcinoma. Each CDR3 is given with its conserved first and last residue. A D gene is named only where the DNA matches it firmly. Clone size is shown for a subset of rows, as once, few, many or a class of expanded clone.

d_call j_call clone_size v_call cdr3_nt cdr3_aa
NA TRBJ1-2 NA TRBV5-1 TGCGCCAGCACCACCGGGGGGACCCTCTATGGCTACACCTTC CASTTGGTLYGYTF
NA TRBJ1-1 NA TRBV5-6 TGTGCCAGCAGCTCATGGGGCGGCCTTAACACTGAAGCTTTCTTT CASSSWGGLNTEAFF
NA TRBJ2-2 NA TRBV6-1 TGTGCCAGCATGGACGGGGTTACGAACACCGGGGAGCTGTTTTTT CASMDGVTNTGELFF
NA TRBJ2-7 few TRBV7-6 TGTGCCAGCAGCTTAGCGCGGGGACTCGCCTCCTACGAGCAGTACTTC CASSLARGLASYEQYF
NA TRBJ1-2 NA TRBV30 TGTGCCTGGAGGGACAGAATAAGGGGTGGCTACACCTTC CAWRDRIRGGYTF
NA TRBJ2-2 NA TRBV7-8 TGTGCCAGCAGCTTAGCGGGAACGAACACCGGGGAGCTGTTTTTT CASSLAGTNTGELFF
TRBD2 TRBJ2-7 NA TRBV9 TGTGCCAGCAGCCCGCTAGCGGCGTCCTACGAGCAGTACTTC CASSPLAASYEQYF
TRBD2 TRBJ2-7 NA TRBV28 TGTGCCAGCAGTAAAAGCGGGAGGAACGAGCAGTACTTC CASSKSGRNEQYF
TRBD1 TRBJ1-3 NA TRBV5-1 TGCGCCAGCAGCTTGGCAGGGGGCGATGGAAACACCATATATTTT CASSLAGGDGNTIYF
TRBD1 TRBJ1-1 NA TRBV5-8 TGTGCCAGCAGCTCGAGTCCCACAGGGGGCTCTGACACTGAAGCTTTCTTT CASSSSPTGGSDTEAFF
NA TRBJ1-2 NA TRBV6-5 TGTGCCAGCAGTGTCCCGGGACGGTCTGGCTACACCTTC CASSVPGRSGYTF
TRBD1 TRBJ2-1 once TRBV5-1 TGCGCCAGCACCCCCAGGGGGCAAAGTGGGGGAGATGAGCAGTTCTTC CASTPRGQSGGDEQFF
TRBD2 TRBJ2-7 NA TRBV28 TGTGCCAGCAGTTTCATGGGTGGACCTTTAGCGGGAGGAATCTACGAGCAGTACTTC CASSFMGGPLAGGIYEQYF
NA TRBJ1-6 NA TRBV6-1 TGTGCCTCGGGGCAGGGCAATTCACCCCTCCACTTT CASGQGNSPLHF
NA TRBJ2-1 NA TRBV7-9 TGTGCCAGCAGCTCAACCGGGACAACCCCCCGTGTCGAGCAGTTCTTC CASSSTGTTPRVEQFF
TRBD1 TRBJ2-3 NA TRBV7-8 TGTGCCAGCGGCGGGGACAGGGGCCCAGATACGCAGTATTTT CASGGDRGPDTQYF
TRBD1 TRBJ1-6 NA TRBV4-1 TGCGCCAGCAGCCTGGGACAGGGGGCTACCCCCCTCCACTTT CASSLGQGATPLHF
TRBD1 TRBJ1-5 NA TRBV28 TGTGCCAGCAGTCCCCGACAGGGGATCCAGCCCCAGCATTTT CASSPRQGIQPQHF
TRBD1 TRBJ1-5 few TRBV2 TGTGCCAGCAGTGCGGGGACAGGGAGCCAGCCCCAGCATTTT CASSAGTGSQPQHF
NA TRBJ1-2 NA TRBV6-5 TGTGCCAGCAGTGGGTACAGGGCTTTTAACTATGGCTACACCTTC CASSGYRAFNYGYTF
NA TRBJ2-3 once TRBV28 TGTGCCAGCAGTTTATCGTCCACAGATACGCAGTATTTT CASSLSSTDTQYF
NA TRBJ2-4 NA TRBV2 TGTGCCAGCACCCCCGACATCTTAGCCAAAAACATTCAGTACTTC CASTPDILAKNIQYF
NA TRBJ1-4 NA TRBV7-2 TGTGCCAGCACCGGGACTCCAACTAATGAAAAACTGTTTTTT CASTGTPTNEKLFF
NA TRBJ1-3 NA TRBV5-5 TGTGCCAGCAGCACAACCCGGCCCTCTGGAAACACCATATATTTT CASSTTRPSGNTIYF
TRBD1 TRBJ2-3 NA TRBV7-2 TGTGCCAGCAGCTTCAGAAGACAGGGGAAAGATACGCAGTATTTT CASSFRRQGKDTQYF
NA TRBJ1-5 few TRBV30 TGTGCCTGGAAACAGAACACGGCGAATCAGCCCCAGCATTTT CAWKQNTANQPQHF
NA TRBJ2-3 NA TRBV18 TGTGCCAGCTCACCCCCGGAGCATGTTCGCTCTACGGGGGATACGCAGTATTTT CASSPPEHVRSTGDTQYF
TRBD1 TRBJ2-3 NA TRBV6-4 TGTGCCAGCAGTGACGGGACAGGGGGCACAGATACGCAGTATTTT CASSDGTGGTDTQYF
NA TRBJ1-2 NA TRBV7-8 TGTGCCAGCAGCCTCACGGTCTACGGCTACACCTTC CASSLTVYGYTF
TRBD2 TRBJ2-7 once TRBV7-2 TGTGCCAGCAGCTTAGAGGCGGGGGGACCCTACGAGCAGTACTTC CASSLEAGGPYEQYF
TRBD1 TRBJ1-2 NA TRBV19 TGTGCCAGTAGTCCTGGGGGGACAGGGCGGTCGGACACCTTC CASSPGGTGRSDTF
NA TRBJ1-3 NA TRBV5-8 TGTGCCAGCAGCTTTCGGGCGATCTCTGGAAACACCATATATTTT CASSFRAISGNTIYF
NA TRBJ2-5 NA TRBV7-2 TGTGCCAGCAGCCCGCTCGAAGAGACCCAGTACTTC CASSPLEETQYF
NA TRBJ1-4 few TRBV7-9 TGTGCCAGCAGCACGGTTAAACTGTTTTTT CASSTVKLFF
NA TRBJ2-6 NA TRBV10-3 TGTGCCATCAGTGAGTCTGAGGGCTCTGGGGCCAACGTCCTGACTTTC CAISESEGSGANVLTF
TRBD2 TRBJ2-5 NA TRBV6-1 TGTGCCAGCAGTGCGGGACTAGCATATGAGACCCAGTACTTC CASSAGLAYETQYF
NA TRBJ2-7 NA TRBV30 TGTGCCTGCCAGCCCCCGCTTGAGCAGTACTTC CACQPPLEQYF
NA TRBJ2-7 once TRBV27 TGTGCCAGCAGTCGGTCCGGGAACGAGCAGTACTTC CASSRSGNEQYF
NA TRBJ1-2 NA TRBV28 TGTGCCAGCAGCATCCCCTTGAGTGGCTACACCTTC CASSIPLSGYTF
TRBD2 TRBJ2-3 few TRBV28 TGTGCCAGCAGTTTGGAGTTCTTAGGGACTACTAGCACAGATACGCAGTATTTT CASSLEFLGTTSTDTQYF
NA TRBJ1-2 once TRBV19 TGTGCCAGTAGTATAGATCAACGAAACTATGGCTACACCTTC CASSIDQRNYGYTF
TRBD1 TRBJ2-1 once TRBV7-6 TGTGCCAGCAGCCCCCAGACAGGGAATGAGCAGTTCTTC CASSPQTGNEQFF
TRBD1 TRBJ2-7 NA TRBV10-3 TGTGCCATCAGTGGGGGACAGGAGGTCTACGAGCAGTACTTC CAISGGQEVYEQYF
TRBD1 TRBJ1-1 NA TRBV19 TGTGCCAGTAAACCGGGACAGGGGGGAAAGCCTGAAGCTTTCTTT CASKPGQGGKPEAFF
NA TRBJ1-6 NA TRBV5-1 TGCGCCAGCAGCGGGGACGGGAAGAGGAATTCACCCCTCCACTTT CASSGDGKRNSPLHF
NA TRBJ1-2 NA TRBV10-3 TGTGCCATCAGTTCCACGAAGGACCTTGACGGCTACACCTTC CAISSTKDLDGYTF
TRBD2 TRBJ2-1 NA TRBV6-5 TGTGCCAGCAGAAGCGGACTAGCGGAGCAGTTCTTC CASRSGLAEQFF
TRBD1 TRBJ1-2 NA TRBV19 TGTGCCAGTAGTACCCAGACAGGGACTAACTATGGCTACACCTTC CASSTQTGTNYGYTF
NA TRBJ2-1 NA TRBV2 TGTGCCAGCAGTCAACTAGTGGGCAATGAGCAGTTCTTC CASSQLVGNEQFF
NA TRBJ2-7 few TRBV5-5 TGTGCCAGCAGCTTGGACAGTGTTGCCTACGAGCAGTACTTC CASSLDSVAYEQYF
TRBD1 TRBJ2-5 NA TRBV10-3 TGTGCCATCAGTGAAGTGGACAGGGGACCAGAGACCCAGTACTTC CAISEVDRGPETQYF
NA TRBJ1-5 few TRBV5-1 TGCGCCAGCAGCTTTGACAGCAATCAGCCCCAGCATTTT CASSFDSNQPQHF
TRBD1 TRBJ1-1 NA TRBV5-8 TGTGCCAGCAGCTTGGCTGACAGGGGCTTCACTGAAGCTTTCTTT CASSLADRGFTEAFF